The rows below give T cell receptor beta chains drawn from one sample of a study of cytomegalovirus exposure and HLA in healthy donors. Produced via immunoSEQ multiplex PCR; TCRdb's table is partial and in-frame only. The repertoire holds 82,000 or so clones, with around 10% as singletons. The sample consisted of PBMCs. The source of these receptors is a man aged 60-69 years in good health and CMV-seropositive. Each CDR3 is given with its conserved first and last residue. A D gene is named only where the DNA matches it firmly. Not all rows give a size; the values are once, few, many and, for expanded clones, a class.

D gene	V gene	clone size	J gene	CDR3 protein	CDR3 DNA
.	TRBV4-1	.	TRBJ2-3	CASSPAVGSRQADTQYF	TGCGCCAGCAGCCCAGCAGTGGGATCCAGACAGGCAGATACGCAGTATTTT
TRBD1	TRBV28	.	TRBJ1-6	CASRTTGMNSPLHF	TGTGCCAGCAGGACGACAGGGATGAATTCACCCCTCCACTTT
.	TRBV6-1	few	TRBJ1-6	CASSREGSVNSPLHF	TGTGCCAGCAGCCGGGAGGGGTCGGTTAATTCACCCCTCCACTTT
.	TRBV15	.	TRBJ1-4	CATSRDRGTNEKLFF	TGTGCCACCAGCAGAGATCGGGGAACTAATGAAAAACTGTTTTTT
TRBD1	TRBV7-6	.	TRBJ1-4	CASTTDRVVEKLFF	TGTGCCAGCACCACCGACAGGGTGGTTGAAAAACTGTTTTTT
TRBD2	TRBV6-1	few	TRBJ2-1	CASSRAGGSYNEQFF	TGTGCCAGCAGCCGGGCGGGGGGATCCTACAATGAGCAGTTCTTC
.	TRBV28	.	TRBJ1-1	CASAGRGTALEAFF	TGTGCCAGCGCTGGTCGCGGGACGGCTCTAGAAGCTTTCTTT
.	TRBV6-1	.	TRBJ2-2	CASKTLATAGELFF	TGTGCCAGCAAAACTCTAGCTACCGCCGGGGAGCTGTTTTTT
TRBD2	TRBV18	.	TRBJ2-1	CASSKVLGGRANEQFF	TGTGCCAGCTCAAAGGTATTGGGCGGGAGAGCCAATGAGCAGTTCTTC
TRBD1	TRBV6-1	few	TRBJ2-5	CASSEARQGIGETQYF	TGTGCCAGCAGTGAAGCAAGACAGGGGATAGGAGAGACCCAGTACTTC
.	TRBV10-3	.	TRBJ2-5	CAISESPGLETQYF	TGTGCCATCAGTGAGTCCCCAGGGCTAGAGACCCAGTACTTC
.	TRBV14	.	TRBJ2-5	CASSQDHAGETQYF	TGTGCCAGCAGCCAAGATCATGCCGGGGAGACCCAGTACTTC
.	TRBV29-1	.	TRBJ2-3	CSVEGTRADTQYF	TGCAGCGTTGAGGGTACTAGAGCAGATACGCAGTATTTT
.	TRBV5-1	.	TRBJ1-4	CASSLGGLADEKLFF	TGCGCCAGCAGCTTGGGGGGGCTAGCGGATGAAAAACTGTTTTTT
.	TRBV11-3	once	TRBJ2-1	CASGGTTHEQFF	TGTGCCAGCGGGGGCACAACACATGAGCAGTTCTTC
.	TRBV25-1	.	TRBJ1-4	CASSASGGRLFF	TGTGCCAGCAGTGCCTCCGGGGGTCGGCTGTTTTTT
TRBD1	TRBV28	.	TRBJ2-7	CASSEMRQGFHEQYF	TGTGCCAGCAGTGAAATGCGACAGGGTTTCCACGAGCAGTACTTC
TRBD1	TRBV11-2	few	TRBJ1-2	CASSVAGTGYGYTF	TGTGCCAGCAGCGTCGCCGGGACAGGGTATGGCTACACCTTC
TRBD2	TRBV5-1	few	TRBJ2-1	CASSSKTSGSYNEQFF	TGCGCCAGCAGCTCAAAGACTAGCGGGAGTTACAATGAGCAGTTCTTC
TRBD1	TRBV2	few	TRBJ2-7	CASSKFSTPGTDYEQYF	TGTGCCAGCAGTAAATTTAGCACACCCGGGACAGACTACGAGCAGTACTTC
.	TRBV28	.	TRBJ1-4	CASSRIQASSNEKLFF	TGTGCCAGCAGTCGAATACAGGCTTCTTCGAATGAAAAACTGTTTTTT
.	TRBV21-1	.	TRBJ2-5	CASSISQAAGPETQYF	TGTGCCAGCAGCATATCCCAGGCGGCAGGGCCGGAGACCCAGTACTTC
.	TRBV5-1	.	TRBJ2-5	CASSLEASSQETQYF	TGCGCCAGCAGCTTGGAGGCTAGCTCCCAAGAGACCCAGTACTTC
TRBD2	TRBV5-1	.	TRBJ2-5	CASSLVASGGRYQETQYF	TGCGCCAGCAGCCTGGTGGCTAGCGGGGGCCGTTACCAAGAGACCCAGTACTTC
.	TRBV6-5	few	TRBJ2-3	CASSYSTARVDTQYF	TGTGCCAGCAGTTACTCGACAGCTAGAGTGGATACGCAGTATTTT
.	TRBV5-8	few	TRBJ2-1	CASSLYPFF	TGTGCCAGCAGCTTGTATCCGTTCTTC
.	TRBV5-6	.	TRBJ2-1	CASSLLLSSYNEQFF	TGTGCCAGCAGCTTGCTTCTGAGCTCCTACAATGAGCAGTTCTTC
TRBD2	TRBV30	few	TRBJ2-1	CAWSPGLAGVSSPNEQFF	TGTGCCTGGAGTCCCGGACTAGCGGGAGTCTCATCCCCGAATGAGCAGTTCTTC
.	TRBV10-1	.	TRBJ1-1	CASSEGGEGTEAFF	TGCGCCAGCAGTGAGGGAGGGGAAGGCACTGAAGCTTTCTTT
.	TRBV5-6	few	TRBJ1-2	CASSVGTPSYGYTF	TGTGCCAGCAGCGTTGGCACCCCCAGCTATGGCTACACCTTC
.	TRBV5-1	few	TRBJ2-2	CASSLANPGNTGELFF	TGCGCCAGCAGCTTGGCCAACCCGGGGAACACCGGGGAGCTGTTTTTT
TRBD1	TRBV19	.	TRBJ1-5	CASSTLGTVTNQPQHF	TGTGCCAGTAGTACCCTAGGGACAGTAACCAATCAGCCCCAGCATTTT
.	TRBV29-1	few	TRBJ1-1	CSVEAGGATEAFF	TGCAGCGTTGAAGCCGGGGGGGCCACTGAAGCTTTCTTT
TRBD2	TRBV10-3	.	TRBJ2-3	CAISPGLAGTDTQYF	TGTGCCATCAGTCCGGGACTAGCGGGAACGGATACGCAGTATTTT
.	TRBV30	few	TRBJ1-5	CAWSVRWAQPQHF	TGTGCCTGGAGTGTACGGTGGGCCCAGCCCCAGCATTTT
.	TRBV6-1	.	TRBJ1-2	CASRREGGYTF	TGTGCCAGCAGAAGAGAGGGTGGCTACACCTTC
.	TRBV14	few	TRBJ2-7	CASSTYRDTYEQYF	TGTGCCAGCAGCACGTACCGGGACACCTACGAGCAGTACTTC
TRBD1	TRBV18	.	TRBJ1-1	CASSLQGTEAFF	TGTGCCAGCTCACTACAGGGGACTGAAGCTTTCTTT
.	TRBV7-8	few	TRBJ2-2	CASPPYRGDTGELFF	TGTGCCAGCCCTCCCTATAGGGGCGACACCGGGGAGCTGTTTTTT
TRBD1	TRBV15	.	TRBJ2-5	CATTPDRAQETQYF	TGTGCCACCACCCCGGACAGGGCCCAAGAGACCCAGTACTTC
.	TRBV19	.	TRBJ1-5	CAGPARNQPQHF	TGTGCCGGTCCCGCGAGGAATCAGCCCCAGCATTTT
.	TRBV19	.	TRBJ1-5	CASSRETQGNQPQHF	TGTGCCAGTAGTAGGGAGACGCAGGGCAATCAGCCCCAGCATTTT
TRBD1	TRBV9	few	TRBJ1-1	CASSFLPTGEEAFF	TGTGCCAGCAGCTTTCTACCGACAGGGGAGGAAGCTTTCTTT
TRBD1	TRBV5-1	few	TRBJ1-2	CASSRDRGGIGYTF	TGCGCCAGCAGCCGCGACAGGGGTGGTATTGGCTACACCTTC
TRBD1	TRBV7-8	few	TRBJ1-2	CASSSGTGSYGYTF	TGTGCCAGCAGCTCAGGGACAGGGAGCTATGGCTACACCTTC
.	TRBV7-3	.	TRBJ1-6	CASSLNTGVGSPLHF	TGTGCCAGCAGCTTAAATACGGGGGTAGGTTCACCCCTCCACTTT
.	TRBV2	few	TRBJ1-5	CASSQGIGQPQHF	TGTGCCAGCAGTCAGGGGATCGGGCAGCCCCAGCATTTT
TRBD2	TRBV9	.	TRBJ2-3	CASSASGIAGAVDTQYF	TGTGCCAGCAGCGCGAGCGGAATAGCGGGAGCGGTAGATACGCAGTATTTT
TRBD1	TRBV6-5	.	TRBJ1-2	CASSARDRASSYTF	TGTGCCAGCAGTGCCCGGGACAGGGCTTCAAGCTACACCTTC
TRBD2	TRBV19	.	TRBJ2-5	CASSTQTSVETQYF	TGTGCCAGTAGTACCCAGACTAGCGTGGAGACCCAGTACTTC
TRBD2	TRBV7-9	.	TRBJ2-5	CASSLETSGEETQYF	TGTGCCAGCAGCTTAGAGACTAGCGGGGAAGAGACCCAGTACTTC
TRBD1	TRBV2	few	TRBJ2-5	CASSKGQPYQETQYF	TGTGCCAGCAGTAAGGGACAGCCGTACCAAGAGACCCAGTACTTC
.	TRBV7-9	few	TRBJ2-1	CASSSNPTGHRGNEQFF	TGTGCCAGCAGCTCCAACCCGACAGGCCACCGGGGCAATGAGCAGTTCTTC